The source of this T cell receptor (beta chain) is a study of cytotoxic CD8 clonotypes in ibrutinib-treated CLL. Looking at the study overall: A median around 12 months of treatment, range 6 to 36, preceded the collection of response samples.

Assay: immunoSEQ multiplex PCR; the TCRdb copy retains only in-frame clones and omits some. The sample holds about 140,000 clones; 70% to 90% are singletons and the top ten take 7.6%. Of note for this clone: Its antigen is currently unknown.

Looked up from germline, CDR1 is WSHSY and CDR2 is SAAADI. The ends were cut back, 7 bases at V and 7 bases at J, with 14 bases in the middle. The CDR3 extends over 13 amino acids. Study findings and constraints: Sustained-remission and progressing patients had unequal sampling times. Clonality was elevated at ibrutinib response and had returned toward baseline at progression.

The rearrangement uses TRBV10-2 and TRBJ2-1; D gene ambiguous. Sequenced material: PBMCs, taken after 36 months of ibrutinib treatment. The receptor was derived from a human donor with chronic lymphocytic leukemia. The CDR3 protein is CASNSGAGNEQFF. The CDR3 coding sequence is TGCGCCAGCAATTCAGGAGCAGGTAATGAGCAGTTCTTC.